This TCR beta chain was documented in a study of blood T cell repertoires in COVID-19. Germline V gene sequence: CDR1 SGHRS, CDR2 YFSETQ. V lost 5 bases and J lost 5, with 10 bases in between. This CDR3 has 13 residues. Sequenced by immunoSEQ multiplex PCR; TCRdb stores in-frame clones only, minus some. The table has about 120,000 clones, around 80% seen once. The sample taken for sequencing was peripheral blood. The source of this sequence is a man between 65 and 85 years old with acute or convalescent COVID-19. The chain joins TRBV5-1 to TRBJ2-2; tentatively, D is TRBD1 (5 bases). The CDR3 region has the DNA TGCGCCAGCAGAGGGGCTGATACCGGGGAGCTGTTTTTT. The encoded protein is CASRGADTGELFF.